This T cell receptor (beta chain) was recorded in a study of ipilimumab plus nivolumab after autologous stem cell transplantation. Study-wide context: Median doses per patient: a few ipilimumab, under 10 nivolumab.

This table comes from immunoSEQ multiplex PCR, and its TCRdb copy is limited to in-frame clones, with some not included. The sample lists around 23,000 clones, just under 75% occurring once. Ipilimumab, 1 mg/kg, started 14 to 28 days after autologous transplant. V lost 5 bases and J lost 14, with 16 bases in between. The germline CDR1 and CDR2 sequences are LNHDA and SQIVND (reference sequence). The CDR3 consists of 12 residues. Source: PBMCs, taken in a trial of ipilimumab plus nivolumab as post-transplant consolidation. The V and J genes are TRBV19 and TRBJ2-1; D not resolved. This clonotype was obtained from a male donor with diffuse large B-cell lymphoma. CDR3 sequence (DNA): TGTGCCAGTAGTGACGTCCTGCCTGTTAAGTTCTTC. Translation: CASSDVLPVKFF. Supplemented by reference TRBV19 and TRBJ2-1, the full variable domain reads DGGITQSPKYLFRKEGQNVTLSCEQNLNHDAMYWYRQDPGQGLRLIYYSQIVNDFQKGDIAEGYSVSREKKESFPLTVTSAQKNPTAFYLCASSDVLPVKFFGPGTRLTVL.